This TCR beta chain was sequenced in a study of OX40 agonist ivuxolimab in advanced cancers. Whole-study context: Patients got intravenous ivuxolimab at 0.01 to 10 mg/kg every 2 weeks.

Study-level findings and limits: The authors did not determine the antigen specificity of the expanded peripheral T cells.

CDR1 and CDR2 (germline): SGHAT, FQNNGV. Trimming at V came to 1 base and at J to 9 bases, leaving 7 bases not matched to a gene. This CDR3 has 15 residues. Worth noting for this clone: Its antigen is still unknown.

The method was immunoSEQ multiplex PCR; TCRdb's version includes in-frame clones alone and lacks a portion of them. The sample yields under 70,000 clones, 80% to 90% seen once. This specimen was CD4+ or CD8+ T cells sorted from blood, taken in a trial of the OX40 agonist ivuxolimab. V usage is TRBV11-2 and J usage is TRBJ2-1, with TRBD2 matching over 9 bases. The origin of this receptor is an adult with an advanced solid tumor such as melanoma, head and neck, liver or kidney cancer. The CDR3 bases are TGTGCCAGCAGCTTAGGCGGGAGGGGCGGGGCTGAGCAGTTCTTC. It is translated as CASSLGGRGGAEQFF.